A single sample is the source of the 27 T cell receptor beta chains below, sequenced in a study of tumor-infiltrating lymphocytes in primary liver carcinoma. TCR beta cDNA came from roughly 450 ng total RNA, primed with a constant-region primer. For TCR beta, libraries were produced by three nested multiplex PCR rounds using slightly modified ARM-PCR. TRBV1-TRBV30 forward primers and a C-beta reverse primer were used in the first two PCR rounds, which each ran for approximately 11 cycles. MiXCR was run by TCRdb on the multiplex PCR reads, yielding one entry per CDR3 protein. The sample holds roughly 120,000 distinct CDR3 sequences; 65% are singletons and the top ten take around 9.3%. Without any cell sorting, about 18-30 mg of bulk tissue yielded co-extracted RNA and DNA. The sequenced material came from liver tumor tissue from sampling region 1. Described subset: tumor region T1, superior pole. The receptor source for this set is a woman aged 55-75 years with primary liver carcinoma and hepatitis B virus infection.

Concerning this clonotype itself: It may be a read error: a sequence one base away is much more abundant. This rearrangement joins TRBV14 to TRBJ2-3; D gene ambiguous. Germline CDR1 SGHDN, CDR2 FVKESK. Trimming removed 4 bases from V and 0 bases from J, with 5 bases in between. There are 13 residues in the CDR3. The CDR3 region is CASSRLSTDTQYF. CDR3 DNA sequence: TGTGCCAGCAGCCGTCTGAGCACAGATACGCAGTATTTT.

This clonotype appeared once. Relative to the germline gene, one junction end is altered; a read error may explain this. V usage is TRBV10-3 and J usage is TRBJ2-1; D not certain. Germline values: CDR1 ENHRY, CDR2 SYGVKD. The CDR3 consists of 15 residues. Here the CDR3 reads CAISDQENYYNEQSF. The CDR3 DNA reads TGTGCCATCAGTGACCAGGAGAATTACTACAATGAGCAGTCCTTC.

As to this clonotype: This may come from a read error, since a much larger clone is one base off. The rearrangement uses TRBV28 and TRBJ2-7; D remains ambiguous. The CDR3 totals 11 residues. CDR1 is MDHEN, CDR2 SYDVKM, per germline. V lost 5 bases to trimming and J lost 8 bases, with 10 bases between them. In nucleotides, the CDR3 is TGTGCCAGCAGTCCGAAATACAAGCAGTACTTC. Translating gives CASSPKYKQYF.

In the case of this clonotype: A junction boundary mismatches the germline segment, possibly from a read error. This chain links TRBV6-5 with TRBJ2-3; 7 bases are shared with TRBD1. The CDR3 is 16 amino acids. In germline, CDR1 is MNHEY, CDR2 SVGAGI. Here the CDR3 DNA reads TGTGCCAACAGTGACAGGGACGAAGCACCCACAGATACGCAGTATTTT. Its translation: CANSDRDEAPTDTQYF.

CDR3 DNA: TGTGCCAGTAGTATAGCTTTATTGGGGTACTCCTACAATGAGCAGTTCTTC. It encodes CASSIALLGYSYNEQFF. The gene calls are TRBV19 and TRBJ2-1, with no clear D. The germline V gene encodes CDR1 LNHDA and CDR2 SQIVND (reference sequence). With 1 base removed from V and 0 bases from J, the gap between germline ends came to 13 bases. This CDR3 comprises 17 residues.

This chain uses TRBV7-9 with TRBJ2-2; 9 positions agree with TRBD1. Germline lookup yields CDR1 SEHNR and CDR2 FQNEAQ (reference sequence). Trimming removed 4 bases from V and 7 bases from J; junction bases left unmatched: 10. This CDR3 comprises 16 residues. CDR3 coding DNA: TGTGCCAGCAGCTACTCCTGGACAGGGGCGAACGGGGAGCTGTTTTTT. It specifies CASSYSWTGANGELFF.

With respect to this clonotype: With a much larger clone just one base away, this may be a read error. CDR3 sequence (DNA): TGCGCCAACAGCTTGGTGGTTGGTAGCACAGATACGCAGTATTTT. This codes for CANSLVVGSTDTQYF. The rearrangement uses TRBV5-1 and TRBJ2-3; D gene ambiguous. CDR1 and CDR2 from the germline V gene are SGHRS and YFSETQ. This CDR3 is built from 15 residues.

As regards this clonotype: Because it lacks the conserved phenylalanine or tryptophan at the end, this CDR3 is likely a read error. The chain couples TRBV10-1 to TRBJ2-1, with TRBD2 matching over 9 bases. The CDR3 has 15 amino acids. Germline V gene data show CDR1 as WNHNN and CDR2 as SYGVQD (reference sequence). The junction had 1 base not matched to a gene; V was cut back by 0 bases and J by 4 bases. This CDR3 is CASSESTSGYNEQFL. The CDR3 DNA follows: TGCGCCAGCAGTGAGTCTACTAGCGGGTACAATGAGCAGTTCCTC.

As to this clonotype: Given a much more abundant clone one base away, this may be a read error. J is TRBJ1-1 and V is TRBV6-1, with a weak D call TRBD1 (6 bases). CDR1 is MNHNS and CDR2 is SASEGT in the germline V gene. This CDR3 has 15 amino acids. The ends were cut back, 8 bases at V and 4 bases at J, with 20 bases in the middle. The CDR3 loop reads CASVRDAGDSTEAFF. As DNA, the CDR3 is TGTGCCAGCGTCAGAGATGCAGGGGACTCCACTGAAGCTTTCTTT.

In regard to this clonotype: Its ends do not fully match the called genes, so a read error is possible. The chain recombines TRBV5-4 with TRBJ1-1; no reliable D call. CDR3 length: 16 residues. The germline V gene has CDR1 SGHNT and CDR2 YYREEE (reference sequence). The CDR3 DNA follows: TGTGCCAGCTGCTTCAGACTTGGGCGGGAGGACACTGAAGCTTTCTTT. It codes for CASCFRLGREDTEAFF.

This clonotype was counted between two and nine times. This chain links TRBV7-8 with TRBJ2-7; D call uncertain. V was pared by 1 base and J by 6 bases, with 10 bases between. CDR1 and CDR2 from the germline V gene are SGHVS and FQNEAQ. The CDR3 loop spans 13 amino acids. The CDR3 here is CASSLVDGREQYF. CDR3 nucleotide sequence: TGTGCCAGCAGCTTAGTGGACGGCCGCGAGCAGTACTTC.

The chain has TRBV11-2 and TRBJ2-3; D is possibly TRBD2 (6 bases). Trimming stripped 1 base from V and 2 bases from J, with 13 bases between. The CDR3 has 16 residues. Per germline, CDR1 SGHAT and CDR2 FQNNGV. CDR3 DNA: TGTGCCAGCAGCTTAGGCGGGGCAGGAGTCACAGATACGCAGTATTTT. Encoded protein: CASSLGGAGVTDTQYF.

Turning to this clonotype: Because it lacks the conserved phenylalanine or tryptophan at the end, this CDR3 is likely a read error. The J gene is TRBJ1-2, the V gene TRBV12-3 or TRBV12-4, with TRBD1 as a possible D gene (6 bases). The CDR3 length is 13 residues. Trimming took off 9 bases at V and 4 bases at J, with 15 bases between the two ends. Here the CDR3 reads CASNRAGAYGYTS. The CDR3 DNA reads as TGTGCCAGTAATCGCGCGGGGGCCTATGGCTACACCTCC.

This clonotype was seen a few times. The chain employs TRBV2 and TRBJ2-7; 7 bases are shared with TRBD1. The CDR3 totals 12 residues. The V gene's germline CDR1 is SNHLY and CDR2 FYNNEI. The J segment lost 5 bases and the V segment lost 6 bases, leaving 4 bases of the junction unmatched. In nucleotides, the CDR3 is TGTGCCAGCAGGGGGGACAGCCACGAGCAGTACTTC. Translating gives CASRGDSHEQYF.

The V and J genes are TRBV28 and TRBJ2-3; no clear D. Trimming took off 8 bases at V and 3 bases at J, with 6 bases between the two ends. Germline V gene lookup returns CDR1 MDHEN and CDR2 SYDVKM. The CDR3 extends over 11 amino acids. CDR3 residues: CASGSTDTQYF. For the CDR3, the DNA is TGTGCCAGCGGTTCAACAGATACGCAGTATTTT.

Worth noting for this clonotype: A much larger clone is a single base away; this may be a read error. The rearrangement uses TRBV6-5 and TRBJ2-7; 10 nucleotides align to TRBD2. V lost 4 bases and J lost 1; bases outside the gene matches: 19. The CDR3 runs 20 residues. CDR1 and CDR2 from the germline V gene are MNHEY and SVGAGI. The CDR3 DNA follows: TGTGCCAGCAGTTTCCGGAGAGTGAAGGGGGTTAGCGGGGGGTCCTACGAGCAGTACTTC. As protein: CASSFRRVKGVSGGSYEQYF.

The chain joins TRBV5-1 to TRBJ2-3; a possible D gene is TRBD1 (6 bases). Matching the DNA end better, TRBJ1-5 makes the J call doubtful. CDR1 is SGHRS, CDR2 YFSETQ, per germline. This CDR3 is built from 13 residues. CDR3 sequence: CASAGQITDTQHF. For the CDR3, the DNA is TGCGCCAGCGCAGGACAGATCACAGATACGCAGCATTTT.

On this clonotype: Being one base from a much bigger clone, this may be a read error. The V gene is TRBV29-1, the J gene TRBJ2-6; possible D gene TRBD1, 5 bases. There are 14 residues in the CDR3. Germline V gene sequence: CDR1 SQVTM, CDR2 ANQGSEA. The DNA of the CDR3 is TGCAGCGTTGAAGATTACTCTGGGGCCAGCGTCCTGACTTTC. Its protein is CSVEDYSGASVLTF. The full variable domain, with the rest looked up from reference TRBV29-1 and TRBJ2-6, is SAVISQKPSRDICQRGTSLTIQCQVDSQVTMMFWYRQQPGQSLTLIATANQGSEATYESGFVIDKFPISRPNLTFSTLTVSNMSPEDSSIYLCSVEDYSGASVLTFGAGSRLTVL.

Regarding this clonotype: A read error may be the cause here, since a much bigger clone is one base away. V and J are TRBV12-3 or TRBV12-4 and TRBJ2-7; perhaps D is TRBD1 or TRBD2 (5 bases each). The J call may be wrong; the DNA end is better matched by TRBJ2-5. This CDR3 contains 12 residues. The CDR3 here is CASSTGGQTQYF. CDR3 in DNA: TGTGCCAGCAGCACAGGAGGACAGACCCAGTACTTC.

The rearrangement links TRBV24-1 to TRBJ2-3; D remains unclear. V was pared by 1 base and J by 5 bases, with 3 bases between. The CDR3 is 12 residues long. CDR1 KGHDR and CDR2 SFDVKD come from the germline V gene. CDR3 sequence reads: CATSDLRDTQYF. Written as DNA, the CDR3 is TGTGCCACCAGTGATTTAAGAGATACGCAGTATTTT.

This clonotype was counted between two and nine times. The chain has TRBV5-1 and TRBJ2-5, with 11 bases lining up with TRBD2. The ends lost 4 bases at V and 12 bases at J; junction bases unmatched: 8. The CDR3 totals 13 residues. Germline V gene lookup returns CDR1 SGHRS and CDR2 YFSETQ. The CDR3 is CASSPPTSGSKYF. Written as DNA, the CDR3 is TGCGCCAGCAGCCCCCCCACTAGCGGGAGTAAGTACTTC. The variable domain in full, with the rest retrieved from reference TRBV5-1 and TRBJ2-5, is KAGVTQTPRYLIKTRGQQVTLSCSPISGHRSVSWYQQTPGQGLQFLFEYFSETQRNKGNFPGRFSGRQFSNSRSEMNVSTLELGDSALYLCASSPPTSGSKYFGPGTRLLVL.

Points on this clonotype: A junction boundary mismatches the germline segment, possibly from a read error. This chain joins TRBV11-2 and TRBJ2-7; TRBD2 agrees at 9 bases. The length of the CDR3 is 20 residues. Germline lookup yields CDR1 SGHAT and CDR2 FQNNGV. CDR3 region: CASSVISRLAEGQKPYGQYF. The CDR3 DNA reads as TGTGCCAGCAGCGTCATTTCCCGACTAGCGGAAGGGCAGAAACCCTACGGGCAGTACTTC.

Worth noting for this clonotype: Just one base apart from a much larger clone, this may be a read error. This sequence joins TRBV12-3 or TRBV12-4 and TRBJ1-1; D possibly corresponds to TRBD1 (6 bases). Trimming left V 10 bases short and J 4 bases short, with 22 bases between. CDR3 length: 15 residues. CDR3 region: CANSYNAGGATEAFF. The CDR3 nucleotides read TGTGCCAACAGCTACAATGCCGGGGGCGCCACTGAAGCTTTCTTT.

The sample holds many counts of this clonotype. The chain carries TRBV4-2 and TRBJ1-2; D remains ambiguous. CDR3 length equals 15 residues. Germline CDR1 and CDR2: LGHNA and YNFKEQ. Trimming removed 0 bases at V and 4 bases at J, with 12 bases between. The CDR3 bases are TGTGCCAGCAGCCAAGATATTTACAGCTCCTATGGCTACACCTTC. It encodes CASSQDIYSSYGYTF.

With respect to this clonotype: This may be a read error: a much more frequent sequence differs by one nucleotide. The V and J genes are TRBV9 and TRBJ2-3; possibly TRBD2 for D (6 bases). Looked up from germline, CDR1 is SGDLS and CDR2 is YYNGEE. Trimming took off 3 bases at V and 5 bases at J, with 13 bases between the two ends. This CDR3 comprises 14 residues. The CDR3 is CASSARGLGDTQYF. The CDR3 DNA is TGTGCCAGCAGCGCTCGGGGGTTGGGAGATACGCAGTATTTT. Supplemented by reference TRBV9 and TRBJ2-3, the full variable domain reads DSGVTQTPKHLITATGQRVTLRCSPRSGDLSVYWYQQSLDQGLQFLIQYYNGEERAKGNILERFSAQQFPDLHSELNLSSLELGDSALYFCASSARGLGDTQYFGPGTRLTVL.

As to this clonotype: This may arise from a read error, as a much more abundant clone is one base away. V is TRBV4-1 and J is TRBJ1-2, with no clear D. Germline CDR1 is MGHRA and CDR2 is YSYEKL. CDR3 length: 14 residues. CDR3 protein: CASCQAQLNYGYTF. CDR3 sequence (DNA): TGCGCCAGCTGCCAAGCACAGCTAAACTATGGCTACACCTTC.

The sample holds a few counts of this clonotype. The chain carries TRBV28 and TRBJ2-5, with a possible D match to TRBD2 (5 bases). The CDR3 loop spans 15 amino acids. Per germline, CDR1 MDHEN and CDR2 SYDVKM. Deletions cut 5 bases from V and 2 bases from J, with 15 bases between. The CDR3 region is CASSLLGRDQETQYF. CDR3 nucleotides: TGTGCCAGCAGTCTACTAGGAAGGGATCAAGAGACCCAGTACTTC. The full variable domain, in which reference TRBV28 and TRBJ2-5 provide the parts outside the CDR3, is DVKVTQSSRYLVKRTGEKVFLECVQDMDHENMFWYRQDPGLGLRLIYFSYDVKMKEKGDIPEGYSVSREKKERFSLILESASTNQTSMYLCASSLLGRDQETQYFGPGTRLLVL.